The 23 T cell receptor beta chains below all came from one sample that was sequenced in a study of shared clonotypes between healthy human individuals. Assay used: immunoSEQ multiplex PCR; TCRdb lists only in-frame clones, some missing. The table has approximately 320,000 clones, around 87% seen once. The material sequenced was memory CD8+ T cells sorted from blood. Subset of the sample: CD45RO+ cells pooled with CCR7-negative TemRA cells. The receptor set was obtained from a man younger than 35 in good health.

Note on this clone: Other DNA sequences in this specimen translate into the identical CDR3. The chain combines TRBV7-6 with TRBJ2-7; 11 bases are shared with TRBD1. This CDR3 is built from 14 residues. J gave up 4 bases and V 4 bases, and 3 bases lay outside the gene matches. Germline V gene sequence: CDR1 SGHVS, CDR2 FNYEAQ. CDR3: CASSSGDRGYEQYF. CDR3 coding DNA: TGTGCCAGCAGCTCCGGGGACAGGGGGTACGAGCAGTACTTC.

This sequence joins TRBV6-6 and TRBJ1-1; the match to TRBD1 covers 8 bases. The CDR3 contains 16 residues. The germline CDR1 and CDR2 sequences are MNHNY and SVGAGI (reference sequence). The junction had 9 bases not matched to a gene; V was cut back by 6 bases and J by 0 bases. For the CDR3, the DNA is TGTGCCAGCAGCCCCAGGGGGCCTTTGATGAACACTGAAGCTTTCTTT. Protein product: CASSPRGPLMNTEAFF.

This sequence joins TRBV6-4 and TRBJ2-7; 8 nucleotides align to TRBD1. The germline gives CDR1 MRHNA, CDR2 SNTAGT. This CDR3 spans 13 amino acids. J was trimmed by 2 bases and V by 8 bases; bases with no gene match: 5. CDR3 sequence reads: CASGRQGTYEQYF. The CDR3 DNA reads as TGTGCCAGCGGGAGACAGGGGACCTACGAGCAGTACTTC.

The gene calls are TRBV5-1 and TRBJ2-7, with unresolved D. Germline V gene data show CDR1 as SGHRS and CDR2 as YFSETQ. V lost 4 bases and J 6 bases, leaving 11 bases between the germline ends. This CDR3 comprises 12 residues. In DNA form, the CDR3 reads TGCGCCAGCAGCCCGTTGGGTGCCGAGCAGTACTTC. Translating gives CASSPLGAEQYF.

The V and J genes are TRBV9 and TRBJ2-7, with TRBD1 identical over 7 bases. There are 17 residues in the CDR3. CDR1 and CDR2 from the germline V gene are SGDLS and YYNGEE. Trimming at V came to 4 bases and at J to 2 bases, leaving 15 bases not matched to a gene. The CDR3 here is CASSPPGSTGWPYEQYF. The CDR3 bases are TGTGCCAGCAGCCCCCCGGGGTCGACAGGGTGGCCCTACGAGCAGTACTTC.

The chain couples TRBV19 to TRBJ2-7; a possible D gene is TRBD1 (5 bases). CDR3 length equals 16 residues. Germline assignment: CDR1 LNHDA and CDR2 SQIVND (reference sequence). V was cut by 0 bases and J by 3 bases, with 15 bases left in between. CDR3 DNA sequence: TGTGCCAGTAGTATAGATCTTGAGACAGAAGTCTACGAGCAGTACTTC. It yields the protein CASSIDLETEVYEQYF.

The chain's CDR3 is CASRTDRDEQYF. CDR3 DNA sequence: TGTGCCAGCAGAACCGACAGGGACGAGCAGTACTTC. The V gene is TRBV7-9, the J gene TRBJ2-7; 7 bases match TRBD1. The CDR3 has 12 residues. Germline V CDR1 and CDR2: SEHNR, FQNEAQ (reference sequence). Trimming took 6 bases from V and 5 from J; bases not matched to a gene: 4.

Written as DNA, the CDR3 is TGTGCCAGCAGCTACCTGGAGGGACAGGGCAGAAGTAGCTATGGCTACACCTTC. Its translation is CASSYLEGQGRSSYGYTF. This rearrangement joins TRBV7-9 to TRBJ1-2; TRBD1 matches 9 bases. This CDR3 has 18 residues. Germline values: CDR1 SEHNR, CDR2 FQNEAQ (reference sequence). With 4 bases clipped from V and 4 bases from J, the junction kept 16 bases outside the gene matches.

The chain employs TRBV7-9 and TRBJ1-1; tentative D call: TRBD1 (5 bases). The germline CDR1 and CDR2 sequences are SEHNR and FQNEAQ (reference sequence). This CDR3 comprises 15 residues. Trimming shortened V by 4 bases and J by 0 bases, and 12 bases separated the two germline ends. This CDR3 reads CASSSQTELNTEAFF. As DNA, the CDR3 is TGTGCCAGCAGCTCTCAGACAGAGCTGAACACTGAAGCTTTCTTT.

This chain uses TRBV7-9 with TRBJ1-2, with D possibly matching TRBD1 (5 bases). The ends were cut back, 0 bases at V and 6 bases at J, with 11 bases in the middle. Germline CDR1 reads SEHNR; CDR2 reads FQNEAQ (reference sequence). This CDR3 has 14 amino acids. This CDR3 reads CASSLAGSGHGYTF. The CDR3 nucleotides read TGTGCCAGCAGCTTAGCCGGGTCAGGGCATGGCTACACCTTC.

With regard to this clone: At one end the junction does not follow the germline gene, possibly because of a read error. The chain uses TRBV7-9 and TRBJ1-1; no clear D. The V gene's germline CDR1 is SEHNR and CDR2 FQNEAQ (reference sequence). The CDR3 covers 14 residues. In DNA form, the CDR3 reads TGTGCCAGCAGCTTAGGGTGGCACAACAGTGAAGCTTTCTTT. Its protein is CASSLGWHNSEAFF.

The chain uses TRBV27 and TRBJ1-5, with TRBD1 matching over 8 bases. Germline-derived CDR1 and CDR2 are MNHEY and SMNVEV (reference sequence). V lost 5 bases to trimming and J lost 6 bases; unmatched junction nucleotides: 6. This CDR3 spans 14 amino acids. In nucleotides, the CDR3 is TGTGCCAGCAGTACACAGGGGGTCGGTCAGCCCCAGCATTTT. Amino acids: CASSTQGVGQPQHF.

This clone has just one count. The CDR3 loop reads CASSPEVSEKNSPLHF. The CDR3 DNA follows: TGTGCCAGCAGCCCAGAGGTATCAGAGAAAAATTCACCCCTCCACTTT. This sequence joins TRBV4-2 and TRBJ1-6; D gene uncertain. Trimming removed 4 bases at V and 7 bases at J, with 17 bases between. The CDR3 is 16 residues long. Germline lookup yields CDR1 LGHNA and CDR2 YNFKEQ.

This clone was recorded only once. The CDR3 DNA follows: TGTGCCAGCAGCGACAAGGAGGGGGCGAGCGCAGATACGCAGTATTTT. Translated: CASSDKEGASADTQYF. This rearrangement joins TRBV9 to TRBJ2-3; TRBD1 is a possible D gene (7 bases). This CDR3 is built from 16 residues. Per the germline V gene, CDR1 is SGDLS and CDR2 is YYNGEE. Between the trimmed V and J ends, which lost 3 bases and 4 bases, there was a span of 18 bases.

The chain couples TRBV9 to TRBJ1-1; D is undetermined. This CDR3 contains 12 residues. The V gene's germline CDR1 is SGDLS and CDR2 YYNGEE. Between the trimmed V and J ends, which lost 0 bases and 7 bases, there was a span of 7 bases. The CDR3 sequence: CASSVGVGEAFF. The CDR3 DNA reads as TGTGCCAGCAGCGTAGGTGTAGGTGAAGCTTTCTTT.

V usage is TRBV10-1 and J usage is TRBJ1-2; TRBD1 aligns across 11 bases. CDR1 WNHNN and CDR2 SYGVQD come from the germline V gene (reference sequence). This CDR3 has 17 amino acids. V trimming: 2 bases; J trimming: 4 bases; junction bases outside the gene matches: 9. The CDR3 protein is CASSEKAAGTGGYGYTF. CDR3 sequence (DNA): TGCGCCAGCAGTGAGAAGGCAGCCGGGACAGGGGGCTATGGCTACACCTTC.

The rearrangement joins TRBV4-1 to TRBJ2-5; unclear D gene. Trimming pared 1 base from V and 1 base from J, leaving 7 bases between. The CDR3 spans 14 residues. Germline loops: CDR1 MGHRA, CDR2 YSYEKL. The CDR3 coding sequence is TGCGCCAGCAGCCAAGTACCGGGCCAAGAGACCCAGTACTTC. It is translated as CASSQVPGQETQYF.

This clone was seen once. The chain has TRBV9 and TRBJ1-3, with a possible D match to TRBD1 (5 bases). This CDR3 region has 12 residues. Germline loops: CDR1 SGDLS, CDR2 YYNGEE. V was cut by 4 bases and J by 9 bases, with 11 bases left in between. As DNA, the CDR3 is TGTGCCAGCAGCCCCCTTGGGGCCACCATATATTTT. Translating gives CASSPLGATIYF.

The V and J genes are TRBV27 and TRBJ2-7, with 8 positions matching TRBD2. V lost 2 bases and J lost 4; bases outside the gene matches: 4. Germline values: CDR1 MNHEY, CDR2 SMNVEV (reference sequence). The CDR3 contains 14 residues. In nucleotides, the CDR3 is TGTGCCAGCAGTTTAGTTAGCGGGATTTACGAGCAGTACTTC. Its protein product is CASSLVSGIYEQYF.

There are a few counts of this clone. The rearrangement joins TRBV2 to TRBJ2-4; no clear D gene. CDR3 length: 16 amino acids. The germline V gene has CDR1 SNHLY and CDR2 FYNNEI. V lost 4 bases and J lost 0, with 13 bases in between. The CDR3 nucleotides read TGTGCCAGCAGTGGGTCCACCTCTCTAGCCAAAAACATTCAGTACTTC. Protein sequence: CASSGSTSLAKNIQYF.

The V call is TRBV6-5, the J call TRBJ2-1, with D possibly matching TRBD2 (5 bases). CDR1 is MNHEY, CDR2 SVGAGI, per germline. This CDR3 is built from 13 residues. Trimming pared 6 bases from V and 9 bases from J, leaving 15 bases between. The CDR3 protein is CASSPGYLGEQFF. CDR3 DNA sequence: TGTGCCAGCAGCCCGGGGTACCTCGGTGAGCAGTTCTTC.

The chain employs TRBV18 and TRBJ2-4, with a tentative D call TRBD2 (6 bases). Germline CDR1 is KGHSH and CDR2 is LQKENI. The CDR3 spans 16 residues. V lost 0 bases and J lost 8, with 17 bases in between. CDR3 nucleotide sequence: TGTGCCAGCTCACCACCGCCGGGTTGGGGGGAGGACATTCAGTACTTC. As protein: CASSPPPGWGEDIQYF.

The V and J genes are TRBV4-1 and TRBJ2-7; TRBD1 aligns across 9 bases. Germline V gene data show CDR1 as MGHRA and CDR2 as YSYEKL. The CDR3 is made up of 15 amino acids. J gave up 2 bases and V 4 bases, and 6 bases lay outside the gene matches. The CDR3: CASSPGTGSTYEQYF. The DNA for the CDR3 is TGCGCCAGCAGCCCCGGGACAGGGTCTACCTACGAGCAGTACTTC.